The 14 T cell receptor beta chains listed next were all sequenced from one sample in a study of post-analysis software for immune sequencing data. Study findings and constraints: With TRBV5-6, TRBV5-1 and TRBV20-1 included, 4 to 6 TRBV segments were more frequent in patients than in controls.

cDNA libraries for TCR beta contained unique molecular identifiers. TCRdb re-derived calls from the PCR reads in MiXCR, one entry per CDR3 protein. Of hundreds of thousands of distinct CDR3 sequences in the sample, over 45% were seen once. Their recognized antigens are unknown. Sequenced material: blood. The origin of the receptors is a girl aged 2 to 10 with multiple sclerosis.

The chain employs TRBV21-1 and TRBJ1-2; TRBD1 is the table's D call and was not checked against the DNA. TRBV21-1 is recorded as a pseudogene. CDR3 length: 14 residues. The CDR3 loop reads CASSKETGLYGYTF. For the CDR3, the DNA is TGTGCCAGCAGCAAAGAAACGGGGCTCTATGGCTACACCTTC.

The J gene is TRBJ2-5, the V gene TRBV3-1, with D possibly TRBD1 on 6 matching bases. The DNA end is more similar to TRBJ2-7, so the J call may be wrong. This CDR3 region has 13 residues. In germline, CDR1 is LGHDT, CDR2 YNNKEL (reference sequence). In nucleotides, the CDR3 is TGTGCCAGCAGCCAAGGGGGGCCCTTCGAGCAGTACTTC. The encoded protein is CASSQGGPFEQYF.

This clonotype turned up a few times. The chain couples TRBV12-5 to TRBJ2-1; D perhaps matches TRBD2 (5 bases). This CDR3 has 15 residues. Germline CDR1 is LGHNT and CDR2 is FRNRAP. Between the trimmed V and J ends, which lost 7 bases and 2 bases, there was a span of 15 bases. The CDR3 protein is CASVPIGSAYNEQFF. The CDR3 DNA sequence: TGTGCTAGTGTCCCCATAGGGAGCGCCTACAATGAGCAGTTCTTC.

The chain couples TRBV6-1 to TRBJ2-7, with 9 bases fitting TRBD2. Germline trimming cut 4 bases from V and 3 bases from J; bases unmatched to any gene: 4. This CDR3 is 14 amino acids long. CDR1 is MNHNS, CDR2 SASEGT, per germline. The CDR3 DNA reads TGTGCCAGCAGTGCGGCGGGAGGGATCTACGAGCAGTACTTC. Translating gives CASSAAGGIYEQYF.

This chain joins TRBV7-3 and TRBJ2-1, with 9 positions matching TRBD1. With V trimmed by 4 bases and J by 2 bases, 6 bases remained unmatched. The germline V gene has CDR1 SGHTA and CDR2 FQGTGA. The CDR3 runs 16 residues. The CDR3 region is CASSSRRDRAYNEQFF. The CDR3 DNA reads as TGTGCCAGCAGCTCCCGCCGGGACAGGGCCTACAATGAGCAGTTCTTC.

This rearrangement joins TRBV9 to TRBJ1-2, with a weak D call TRBD1 (6 bases). The CDR3 spans 13 residues. Germline V gene data show CDR1 as SGDLS and CDR2 as YYNGEE. Between the trimmed V and J ends, which lost 0 bases and 8 bases, there was a span of 11 bases. CDR3 sequence reads: CASSVGPGVGYTF. In DNA, the CDR3 is TGTGCCAGCAGCGTAGGCCCAGGGGTCGGCTACACCTTC.

The chain links TRBV7-9 to TRBJ2-5, with D hard to call. The CDR3 consists of 15 residues. V was clipped by 4 bases and J by 4 bases, with 16 bases between them. From germline, CDR1 is SEHNR and CDR2 FQNEAQ (reference sequence). The CDR3 is CASSSTKDQPETQYF. CDR3 nucleotides: TGTGCCAGCAGCTCTACCAAAGACCAACCAGAGACCCAGTACTTC.

J is TRBJ2-3 and V is TRBV6-1, with D perhaps matching TRBD1 or TRBD2 (5 bases each). CDR3 length equals 17 residues. Germline values: CDR1 MNHNS, CDR2 SASEGT. The V end lost 5 bases, the J end lost 4 bases, and 22 bases lay between the germline ends. The CDR3: CASSTNPGGQGADTQYF. The CDR3 region has the DNA TGTGCCAGCAGTACAAACCCTGGCGGGCAGGGCGCAGATACGCAGTATTTT.

This clonotype was recorded a few times. The J gene is TRBJ2-5, the V gene TRBV10-3; D is possibly TRBD1 (6 bases). This CDR3 region has 15 residues. Trimming shortened V by 5 bases and J by 5 bases, and 18 bases separated the two germline ends. Looked up from germline, CDR1 is ENHRY and CDR2 is SYGVKD. The CDR3 DNA follows: TGTGCCATCAGTCGAGGGGGAGAGATGGAGGAGACCCAGTACTTC. It is translated as CAISRGGEMEETQYF.

The chain employs TRBV7-9 and TRBJ2-3; D gene uncertain. CDR1 and CDR2 from the germline V gene are SEHNR and FQNEAQ (reference sequence). Deletions cut 4 bases from V and 5 bases from J, with 10 bases between. This CDR3 is built from 13 residues. CDR3 protein: CASSSRAQDTQYF. Here the CDR3 DNA reads TGTGCCAGCAGCTCCCGGGCGCAAGATACGCAGTATTTT.

The chain is built from TRBV12-3 or TRBV12-4 and TRBJ1-1, with D maybe TRBD1 (5 bases). Trimming cost V 7 bases and J 0 bases, with 12 bases left between them. This CDR3 contains 14 residues. The CDR3: CASTPGRLNTEAFF. Written as DNA, the CDR3 is TGTGCCAGCACCCCGGGACGGCTGAACACTGAAGCTTTCTTT.

The chain is built from TRBV20-1 and TRBJ2-3; tentatively, D is TRBD2 (6 bases). V was clipped by 8 bases and J by 7 bases, with 16 bases between them. Germline assignment: CDR1 DFQATT and CDR2 SNEGSKA (reference sequence). CDR3 length: 12 residues. The CDR3 reads CSCQWRGYTQYF. The CDR3 DNA follows: TGCAGTTGCCAATGGAGGGGCTATACGCAGTATTTT.

The CDR3 sequence is CSVSGGAAGGNEQFF. The CDR3 coding sequence is TGCAGCGTCTCGGGGGGGGCCGCAGGGGGCAATGAGCAGTTCTTC. The chain carries TRBV29-1 and TRBJ2-1; D possibly corresponds to TRBD2 (8 bases). V was trimmed by 6 bases and J by 6 bases, leaving 21 bases between them. The CDR3 loop spans 15 amino acids. Germline V gene sequence: CDR1 SQVTM, CDR2 ANQGSEA.

This clonotype appeared a single time. One base away lies a much larger clone, so this may be a sequencing read error. The J gene is TRBJ2-4, the V gene TRBV10-3; TRBD2 might be the D (5 bases). Germline loops: CDR1 ENHRY, CDR2 SYGVKD. The length of the CDR3 is 16 residues. The CDR3 here is CAISDPSSLAKNTQYF. CDR3 in DNA: TGTGCCATCAGTGACCCGTCCTCGCTAGCCAAAAACACTCAGTACTTC.